This T cell receptor beta chain was captured by sequencing in a study of T cells in tuberculosis. Study context: IGRA-negative adolescents, IGRA-positive adolescents with latent tuberculosis and adults with active tuberculosis formed this South African cohort.

Time point indicated: new active TB diagnosis, blood taken before or within 7 days of starting treatment. This CDR3 is built from 14 residues. Germline lookup yields CDR1 SGHVS and CDR2 FQNEAQ. Trimming removed 5 bases from V and 4 bases from J; junction bases left unmatched: 4. Sequenced by immunoSEQ multiplex PCR; TCRdb stores in-frame clones only, minus some. Seen here are about 34,000 clones, 93% observed once, and the top ten hold approximately 10%. The source was PBMCs, collected at tuberculosis diagnosis. This chain uses TRBV7-8 with TRBJ2-1, with 8 bases matching TRBD2. The sequence was obtained from an adult with tuberculosis. Here the CDR3 reads CASSRAGVYNEQFF. CDR3 coding DNA: TGTGCCAGCAGCCGAGCGGGGGTTTACAATGAGCAGTTCTTC.